These 23 T cell receptor beta chains were all obtained from the same sample, sequenced in a study of blood T cell repertoires in COVID-19. Generated by immunoSEQ multiplex PCR, the TCRdb table keeps only in-frame clones and is missing some. The repertoire includes over 45,000 clones, roughly nine tenths of them detected once, and roughly 7% sits in the top ten. Sequencing was done on a sample of peripheral blood. All receptors derive from a woman aged 55-69 years with active or convalescent COVID-19.

The J gene is TRBJ2-7, the V gene TRBV15; a possible D gene is TRBD2 (7 bases). V lost 5 bases and J 2 bases, leaving 19 bases between the germline ends. Looked up from germline, CDR1 is LNHNV and CDR2 is YYDKDF (reference sequence). This CDR3 has 16 amino acids. The CDR3 spells CATSPKRGGAAYEQYF. The CDR3 DNA is TGTGCCACCAGCCCCAAGAGGGGGGGAGCCGCCTACGAGCAGTACTTC. Supplemented by reference TRBV15 and TRBJ2-7, the full variable domain reads DAMVIQNPRYQVTQFGKPVTLSCSQTLNHNVMYWYQQKSSQAPKLLFHYYDKDFNNEADTPDNFQSRRPNTSFCFLDIRSPGLGDTAMYLCATSPKRGGAAYEQYFGPGTRLTVT.

The chain couples TRBV27 to TRBJ1-6, with a tentative D call TRBD1 (5 bases). The germline V gene has CDR1 MNHEY and CDR2 SMNVEV (reference sequence). CDR3 length: 14 residues. The V gene lost 3 bases and the J gene lost 4 bases, with 7 bases spanning the gap. Written as DNA, the CDR3 is TGTGCCAGCAGTTTTAGGGGATATAATTCACCCCTCCACTTT. It codes for CASSFRGYNSPLHF.

The chain has TRBV12-3 or TRBV12-4 and TRBJ2-3; D may be TRBD1 (5 bases). The CDR3 runs to 11 residues. V was pared by 6 bases and J by 7 bases, with 8 bases between. The CDR3 region has the DNA TGTGCCAGCAGGCAGGGAAATACGCAGTATTTT. Encoded protein: CASRQGNTQYF.

V is TRBV14 and J is TRBJ1-6, with TRBD1 as a possible D gene (5 bases). The CDR3 is 19 amino acids. Germline V gene sequence: CDR1 SGHDN, CDR2 FVKESK. The V and J ends lost 0 bases and 8 bases respectively, with 23 bases between them. The DNA for the CDR3 is TGTGCCAGCAGCCAAGAGGGGGACTTTGGGTCACTGGGATATTCACCCCTCCACTTT. Its translation: CASSQEGDFGSLGYSPLHF.

V is TRBV2 and J is TRBJ1-1; 7 nucleotides align to TRBD1. This CDR3 region has 14 residues. The V and J ends lost 6 bases and 5 bases, in that order; junction bases with no gene match: 9. Looked up from germline, CDR1 is SNHLY and CDR2 is FYNNEI. CDR3 DNA: TGTGCCAGCAGCCTATATATCAGGGGGACTGAAGCTTTCTTT. Protein sequence: CASSLYIRGTEAFF. The whole variable domain, remainder taken from reference TRBV2 and TRBJ1-1, is EPEVTQTPSHQVTQMGQEVILRCVPISNHLYFYWYRQILGQKVEFLVSFYNNEISEKSEIFDDQFSVERPDGSNFTLKIRSTKLEDSAMYFCASSLYIRGTEAFFGQGTRLTVV.

The V gene is TRBV5-5, the J gene TRBJ1-1, with no clear D. Per germline, CDR1 SGHKS and CDR2 YYEKEE (reference sequence). There are 15 residues in the CDR3. Trimming cost V 5 bases and J 5 bases, with 19 bases left between them. The CDR3 loop is CASSIRSSGMTEAFF. The CDR3 DNA reads as TGTGCCAGCAGTATACGATCTTCAGGTATGACTGAAGCTTTCTTT.

This chain joins TRBV29-1 and TRBJ2-5; maybe TRBD2 (6 bases). Germline assignment: CDR1 SQVTM and CDR2 ANQGSEA. This CDR3 is built from 10 residues. Trimming took 6 bases from V and 5 from J, leaving 7 bases between them. The CDR3, as DNA: TGCAGCGTGGGGAGGGAGACCCAGTACTTC. Translated: CSVGRETQYF.

The V and J genes are TRBV15 and TRBJ2-3; 8 bases map to TRBD2. The CDR3 is 17 residues long. Germline CDR1 LNHNV, CDR2 YYDKDF (reference sequence). V dropped 6 bases and J dropped 0; count of bases not matched to a gene: 11. The CDR3 nucleotides are TGTGCCACCAGTAGTGCGATTACTAGCGGTAGCACAGATACGCAGTATTTT. Translating gives CATSSAITSGSTDTQYF. The complete variable domain, with remaining parts taken from reference TRBV15 and TRBJ2-3, reads DAMVIQNPRYQVTQFGKPVTLSCSQTLNHNVMYWYQQKSSQAPKLLFHYYDKDFNNEADTPDNFQSRRPNTSFCFLDIRSPGLGDTAMYLCATSSAITSGSTDTQYFGPGTRLTVL.

The J gene is TRBJ2-1, the V gene TRBV19, with a tentative D call TRBD2 (7 bases). CDR3 length: 14 amino acids. Germline V gene lookup returns CDR1 LNHDA and CDR2 SQIVND (reference sequence). V was shortened by 2 bases and J by 8 bases, with 13 bases between the two germline ends. The chain's CDR3 is CASSIRGRAYEQFF. The DNA of the CDR3 is TGTGCCAGTAGTATAAGGGGGAGGGCCTATGAGCAGTTCTTC.

The chain recombines TRBV5-4 with TRBJ2-1; TRBD2 agrees at 12 bases. The V gene's germline CDR1 is SGHNT and CDR2 YYREEE (reference sequence). The CDR3 loop spans 14 amino acids. Trimming at V came to 4 bases and at J to 7 bases, leaving 3 bases not matched to a gene. In DNA form, the CDR3 reads TGTGCCAGCAGCCTAGGGACTAGCGGGAATGAGCAGTTCTTC. Its translation: CASSLGTSGNEQFF.

This clone has just a few counts. The chain joins TRBV6-6 to TRBJ1-1; 7 bases are shared with TRBD1. Unmatched junction bases numbered 6, after V lost 10 bases and J lost 1 base. CDR1 and CDR2 (germline): MNHNY, SVGAGI (reference sequence). The CDR3 is made up of 13 amino acids. The CDR3 DNA follows: TGTGCCACCACGACAGGGAAGAACACTGAAGCTTTCTTT. It specifies CATTTGKNTEAFF.

V usage is TRBV5-1 and J usage is TRBJ1-2; the D gene is possibly TRBD1 (6 bases). Germline CDR1 reads SGHRS; CDR2 reads YFSETQ. This CDR3 comprises 16 residues. V shed 1 base and J shed 1 base, with 14 bases lying between them. The DNA of the CDR3 is TGCGCCAGCAGCTTGAGGAGCAGGGGCCGTAACTATGGCTACACCTTC. Residues: CASSLRSRGRNYGYTF.

The J gene is TRBJ1-6, the V gene TRBV6-5; TRBD1 is a possible D gene (5 bases). This CDR3 has 13 amino acids. The V gene lost 2 bases and the J gene lost 9 bases, with 8 bases spanning the gap. Looked up from germline, CDR1 is MNHEY and CDR2 is SVGAGI. The CDR3 sequence is CASSYPTGSPLHF. The DNA of the CDR3 is TGTGCCAGCAGTTACCCCACAGGTTCACCCCTCCACTTT.

The genes are TRBV5-8 and TRBJ1-5, with 9 positions matching TRBD1. Germline lookup yields CDR1 SGHTS and CDR2 YDEGEE. Trimming cost V 0 bases and J 4 bases; bases outside gene matches: 2. The CDR3 has 15 residues. In nucleotides, the CDR3 is TGTGCCAGCAGCTTGGCCGGGACAGGGAATCAGCCCCAGCATTTT. Protein product: CASSLAGTGNQPQHF.

This chain connects TRBV19 to TRBJ1-1; 10 bases match TRBD1. Trimming removed 6 bases from V and 5 bases from J; junction bases left unmatched: 6. The CDR3 is 14 amino acids. Germline V gene lookup returns CDR1 LNHDA and CDR2 SQIVND (reference sequence). For the CDR3, the DNA is TGTGCCAGTAGCGTTGGGACAGGGGTTACTGAAGCTTTCTTT. It encodes CASSVGTGVTEAFF.

This chain uses TRBV6-5 with TRBJ1-5; the D is unclear. With 6 bases removed from V and 7 bases from J, the gap between germline ends came to 13 bases. The V gene's germline CDR1 is MNHEY and CDR2 SVGAGI. The CDR3 spans 13 residues. The CDR3 reads CASSPEDWQPQHF. DNA for the CDR3: TGTGCCAGCAGCCCAGAGGACTGGCAGCCCCAGCATTTT.

The gene calls are TRBV9 and TRBJ2-1, with TRBD2 matching over 9 bases. CDR3 length: 20 residues. Per germline, CDR1 SGDLS and CDR2 YYNGEE. The ends lost 4 bases at V and 1 base at J; junction bases unmatched: 18. CDR3 nucleotide sequence: TGTGCCAGCAGCCCCCTGGCCCCGGGACTAGCTACGGGGTCCTACAATGAGCAGTTCTTC. It translates to CASSPLAPGLATGSYNEQFF.

The chain couples TRBV28 to TRBJ1-1, with 11 bases lining up with TRBD1. The J segment lost 5 bases and the V segment lost 4 bases, leaving 3 bases of the junction unmatched. This CDR3 spans 14 amino acids. From germline, CDR1 is MDHEN and CDR2 SYDVKM. The CDR3 DNA reads as TGTGCCAGCAGTTGGACAGGGGGCAGGACTGAAGCTTTCTTT. As protein: CASSWTGGRTEAFF.

The gene calls are TRBV4-1 and TRBJ1-2; 8 bases line up with TRBD1. V was clipped by 1 base and J by 2 bases; unmatched bases: 3. Germline loops: CDR1 MGHRA, CDR2 YSYEKL. The CDR3 totals 15 residues. The CDR3, as DNA: TGCGCCAGCAGCCAAGGGAGACAGGGGAACTATGGCTACACCTTC. Translated, it gives CASSQGRQGNYGYTF.

The CDR3 is CSVLTGTGEEAFF. The CDR3, as DNA: TGCAGCGTCCTGACCGGGACAGGGGAAGAAGCTTTCTTT. The chain carries TRBV29-1 and TRBJ1-1, with 10 bases lining up with TRBD1. The junction had 9 bases not matched to a gene; V was cut back by 6 bases and J by 8 bases. Germline-derived CDR1 and CDR2 are SQVTM and ANQGSEA. This CDR3 is 13 amino acids long.

This chain connects TRBV4-3 to TRBJ2-1; maybe TRBD2 (6 bases). The CDR3 spans 14 residues. V gave up 3 bases and J gave up 7 bases, with 13 bases separating them. The germline V gene encodes CDR1 LGHNA and CDR2 YSLEER. The CDR3 sequence is CASSHYGGWNEQFF. Written as DNA, the CDR3 is TGCGCCAGCAGCCATTACGGGGGTTGGAATGAGCAGTTCTTC.

Here the CDR3 reads CASSRTGEINQPQHF. DNA for the CDR3: TGTGCCAGCAGCCGGACAGGGGAAATAAATCAGCCCCAGCATTTT. This chain connects TRBV27 to TRBJ1-5; the match to TRBD1 covers 9 bases. CDR3 length equals 15 residues. Per the germline V gene, CDR1 is MNHEY and CDR2 is SMNVEV (reference sequence). V was clipped by 6 bases and J by 4 bases; unmatched bases: 7.

This sequence joins TRBV7-3 and TRBJ2-7, with a possible D match to TRBD1 (6 bases). The CDR3 contains 14 residues. V was clipped by 4 bases and J by 3 bases, with 13 bases between them. Germline CDR1 SGHTA, CDR2 FQGTGA. The DNA for the CDR3 is TGTGCCAGCAGCTCAACGGACAGCAACTACGAGCAGTACTTC. This translates into CASSSTDSNYEQYF.